This passage covers 31 T cell receptor beta chains from one sample sequenced in a study of blood T cells in healthy people across ages. Primers used in a second PCR of roughly 6 to 11 cycles were a sample-barcoded 5' primer and a J-beta primer mix. TCRdb re-called the 5' RACE reads with MiXCR, one entry per CDR3 protein. The repertoire holds some 1.4 million distinct CDR3 sequences, with roughly 45% as singletons. Sequencing used blood. These receptors were taken from a woman aged 18-29 years in good health.

This chain connects TRBV3-1 to TRBJ2-7; either TRBD1 or TRBD2 may fit D (5 bases each). Per the germline V gene, CDR1 is LGHDT and CDR2 is YNNKEL (reference sequence). Trimming shortened V by 4 bases and J by 4 bases, and 17 bases separated the two germline ends. The CDR3 runs 15 residues. In DNA, the CDR3 is TGTGCCAGCAGCCGCTGGGACGGCCGAGGGTACGAGCAGTACTTC. Its translation is CASSRWDGRGYEQYF.

This sequence joins TRBV12-3 or TRBV12-4 and TRBJ1-5, with a possible D match to TRBD1 (6 bases). The V gene lost 10 bases and the J gene lost 0 bases, with 10 bases spanning the gap. The CDR3 has 13 residues. This CDR3 is CATQTGSNQPQHF. The DNA for the CDR3 is TGTGCCACCCAGACAGGTAGCAATCAGCCCCAGCATTTT.

V is TRBV5-1 and J is TRBJ2-6; weak D call: TRBD1 (6 bases). This CDR3 is built from 20 residues. The V and J ends lost 0 bases and 0 bases respectively, with 19 bases between them. Germline V gene lookup returns CDR1 SGHRS and CDR2 YFSETQ. The DNA of the CDR3 is TGCGCCAGCAGCTTGGTAGGGACCGGGACAACCATCTCTGGGGCCAACGTCCTGACTTTC. This encodes CASSLVGTGTTISGANVLTF.

This clonotype was detected a few times. V and J are TRBV20-1 and TRBJ1-6; a weak D match, TRBD1 (5 bases). Germline CDR1 DFQATT, CDR2 SNEGSKA (reference sequence). The V end lost 3 bases, the J end lost 10 bases, and 13 bases lay between the germline ends. This CDR3 region has 13 residues. CDR3: CSASVQGQSPLHF. CDR3 DNA sequence: TGCAGTGCTAGTGTCCAGGGTCAATCACCCCTCCACTTT.

The CDR3 DNA follows: TGCAGCGTTGACCCCGACAGGGGTGAGACCCAGTACTTC. Translating gives CSVDPDRGETQYF. The V and J genes are TRBV29-1 and TRBJ2-7; the match to TRBD1 covers 8 bases. TRBJ2-5 explains the end of the DNA better; the J call may be wrong. From germline, CDR1 is SQVTM and CDR2 ANQGSEA. The CDR3 runs 13 residues.

This clonotype was counted only a few times. This chain uses TRBV9 with TRBJ2-3; maybe TRBD1 (5 bases). V shed 2 bases and J shed 4 bases, with 11 bases lying between them. The CDR3 runs 14 residues. The germline V gene has CDR1 SGDLS and CDR2 YYNGEE. The CDR3: CASSVQGVADTQYF. CDR3 nucleotides: TGTGCCAGCAGCGTCCAAGGGGTCGCAGATACGCAGTATTTT.

This clonotype was found many times. The junction and the germline gene differ at one end; a read error may be behind it. This rearrangement joins TRBV5-1 to TRBJ2-1, with a weak D call TRBD2 (6 bases). The CDR3 contains 15 residues. CDR1 and CDR2 from the germline V gene are SGHRS and YFSETQ. The CDR3 coding sequence is TGTGCCAGCAGCGTGGGCGGGGCTTCCTACAATGAGCAGTTCTTC. Encoded protein: CASSVGGASYNEQFF.

The V and J genes are TRBV20-1 and TRBJ1-2; D unclear. Germline V lookup: CDR1 DFQATT, CDR2 SNEGSKA (reference sequence). The V end was cut by 4 bases, the J end by 4 bases, with 19 bases between. The CDR3 loop spans 15 amino acids. The CDR3 DNA is TGCAGTGCTACCTTAAGTTCCTACCCCTCCTATGGCTACACCTTC. Amino acids: CSATLSSYPSYGYTF.

The V call is TRBV20-1, the J call TRBJ2-1; D remains ambiguous. The end of the DNA fits TRBJ2-7 better, so the J call may be wrong. This CDR3 has 12 amino acids. Germline V CDR1 and CDR2: DFQATT, SNEGSKA (reference sequence). The CDR3: CSASNPYNEQYF. The CDR3, as DNA: TGCAGTGCTAGTAATCCCTACAATGAGCAGTACTTC.

The rearrangement joins TRBV27 to TRBJ1-2; no clear D gene. The CDR3 is 14 amino acids. The V gene lost 6 bases and the J gene lost 13 bases, with 24 bases spanning the gap. Germline V lookup: CDR1 MNHEY, CDR2 SMNVEV (reference sequence). The CDR3 DNA reads as TGTGCCAGCAGCAGAGGTTCCTCGACCTCGGTGTCCACCTTC. Its translation is CASSRGSSTSVSTF.

The chain links TRBV20-1 to TRBJ2-1, with D perhaps matching TRBD1 or TRBD2 (6 bases each). Germline values: CDR1 DFQATT, CDR2 SNEGSKA (reference sequence). The CDR3 runs to 14 residues. CDR3 nucleotide sequence: TGCAGCCCGGAGGGGGAACTCTCCTACAATGAGCAGTTCTTC. Translating it yields CSPEGELSYNEQFF.

This clonotype appeared a few times. The chain carries TRBV20-1 and TRBJ2-5, with TRBD2 as a possible D gene (6 bases). The CDR3 has 14 amino acids. Germline CDR1 DFQATT, CDR2 SNEGSKA (reference sequence). V gave up 1 base and J gave up 4 bases, with 13 bases separating them. CDR3 sequence (DNA): TGCAGTGCTAGAGGTCCGGACTACCGAGAGACCCAGTACTTC. Its translation: CSARGPDYRETQYF.

This clonotype showed up just a few times. V gene TRBV30 combines with J gene TRBJ2-3; D is possibly TRBD2 (5 bases). Germline V CDR1 and CDR2: GTSNPN, SVGIG (reference sequence). V dropped 4 bases and J dropped 5 bases, with 10 bases sitting between them. The CDR3 has 12 residues. The CDR3 DNA follows: TGTGCCTGGAACAGCGGAGAAGATACGCAGTATTTT. Protein product: CAWNSGEDTQYF.

This clonotype was detected only a few times. V gene TRBV29-1 combines with J gene TRBJ2-1, with TRBD2 as a possible D gene (7 bases). CDR1 and CDR2 from the germline V gene are SQVTM and ANQGSEA. The CDR3 length is 15 residues. V lost 2 bases, J lost 7 bases, and 18 bases lay in between. The CDR3, as DNA: TGCAGCGTTGAAAGAGGTCAGGGAGGGGGGAATGAGCAGTTCTTC. It yields the protein CSVERGQGGGNEQFF.

V and J are TRBV6-5 and TRBJ1-6, with D maybe TRBD1 (5 bases). The CDR3 extends over 15 amino acids. Germline V gene lookup returns CDR1 MNHEY and CDR2 SVGAGI. V was trimmed by 0 bases and J by 7 bases, leaving 10 bases between them. The CDR3 DNA reads TGTGCCAGCAGTTACTCGGGGTGGGGGAATTCACCCCTCCACTTT. It encodes CASSYSGWGNSPLHF.

The rearrangement links TRBV21-1 to TRBJ2-1; the table's D call TRBD2 went unverified against the DNA. TRBV21-1 is a pseudogene locus. The CDR3 spans 18 residues. CDR3 sequence reads: CASSKAPSGGPENNEQFF. CDR3 DNA: TGTGCCAGCAGCAAAGCCCCTAGCGGGGGACCAGAAAACAATGAGCAGTTCTTC.

This clonotype was detected many times. The chain recombines TRBV29-1 with TRBJ2-1; D might be TRBD2 (5 bases). Looked up from germline, CDR1 is SQVTM and CDR2 is ANQGSEA. V was clipped by 7 bases and J by 6 bases, with 13 bases between them. The CDR3 loop spans 12 amino acids. CDR3 sequence: CSAGDYPNEQFF. The CDR3 DNA reads as TGCAGCGCTGGTGACTATCCCAATGAGCAGTTCTTC.

This clonotype appeared a few times. The rearrangement uses TRBV5-1 and TRBJ2-7; no reliable D call. The germline V gene encodes CDR1 SGHRS and CDR2 YFSETQ. The CDR3 contains 13 residues. V dropped 4 bases and J dropped 7 bases, with 15 bases sitting between them. The CDR3 loop reads CASSTASLEEQYF. The CDR3, as DNA: TGCGCCAGCAGCACAGCTTCTTTGGAAGAGCAGTACTTC.

This chain joins TRBV12-5 and TRBJ1-4; the D is unclear. This CDR3 comprises 16 residues. V was clipped by 3 bases and J by 4 bases, with 15 bases between them. The V gene's germline CDR1 is LGHNT and CDR2 FRNRAP. CDR3 DNA sequence: TGTGCTAGTGGTTTCCTCATTACGCCCTTTAATGAAAAACTGTTTTTT. It encodes CASGFLITPFNEKLFF.

CDR3 region: CASRGLPQNIQYF. CDR3 nucleotides: TGTGCCAGCAGGGGACTACCCCAAAACATTCAGTACTTC. The J gene is TRBJ2-4, the V gene TRBV2; 7 bases are shared with TRBD2. Germline loops: CDR1 SNHLY, CDR2 FYNNEI. The V segment lost 6 bases and the J segment 5 bases; nucleotides outside the gene matches: 4. The CDR3 length is 13 residues.

This clonotype was counted only a few times. V is TRBV15 and J is TRBJ2-4; 7 positions agree with TRBD2. The J call is doubtful: the DNA matches TRBJ2-7 better. Germline V lookup: CDR1 LNHNV, CDR2 YYDKDF (reference sequence). The CDR3 totals 15 residues. CDR3 amino acids: CATSRDFQREGEQYF. CDR3 DNA: TGTGCCACCAGCAGAGATTTCCAGCGGGAAGGCGAGCAGTACTTC.

This clonotype was counted a few times. The J gene is TRBJ2-1, the V gene TRBV10-3, with D possibly TRBD2 on 7 matching bases. CDR3 length equals 15 residues. CDR1 is ENHRY and CDR2 is SYGVKD in the germline V gene. Trimming left V 7 bases short and J 7 bases short, with 20 bases between. CDR3 in amino acids: CAINKGVEGGNEQFF. CDR3 DNA: TGTGCCATCAATAAGGGGGTCGAGGGAGGGAATGAGCAGTTCTTC.

J is TRBJ1-2 and V is TRBV6-1; a possible D gene is TRBD1 (5 bases). V lost 9 bases and J 3 bases, leaving 20 bases between the germline ends. There are 15 residues in the CDR3. Germline-derived CDR1 and CDR2 are MNHNS and SASEGT. CDR3 sequence: CASLQGFLQDYGYTF. The CDR3 DNA reads as TGTGCCAGTCTCCAGGGTTTTCTCCAAGACTATGGCTACACCTTC.

The chain joins TRBV5-1 to TRBJ2-4, with 8 nucleotides matching TRBD1. J lost 8 bases, V lost 0 bases, and 1 base had no gene match. The CDR3 is made up of 13 amino acids. Germline V gene data show CDR1 as SGHRS and CDR2 as YFSETQ. The CDR3 loop reads CASSLGGQDIQYF. The CDR3 DNA reads as TGCGCCAGCAGCTTGGGGGGACAGGACATTCAGTACTTC.

This chain connects TRBV6-1 to TRBJ1-1; tentatively, D is TRBD1 (6 bases). The CDR3 totals 11 residues. V was pared by 7 bases and J by 8 bases, with 11 bases between. CDR1 and CDR2 from the germline V gene are MNHNS and SASEGT. The CDR3 DNA sequence: TGTGCCAGCAACCTAGGGGGAGAAGCTTTCTTT. Protein sequence: CASNLGGEAFF.

This clonotype was recorded once. The V call is TRBV27, the J call TRBJ2-1; D remains unclear. Germline assignment: CDR1 MNHEY and CDR2 SMNVEV (reference sequence). V lost 7 bases to trimming and J lost 7 bases, with 20 bases between them. The CDR3 contains 15 residues. DNA for the CDR3: TGTGCCAGCAACGTCCCAGGTAGTCCCGTTAATGAGCAGTTCTTC. This encodes CASNVPGSPVNEQFF.

The chain recombines TRBV28 with TRBJ2-1; TRBD2 agrees at 8 bases. Germline V gene sequence: CDR1 MDHEN, CDR2 SYDVKM. Losses at the gene ends were 5 bases for V and 5 bases for J; bases not matched to a gene: 8. The CDR3 spans 15 residues. The CDR3 DNA follows: TGTGCCAGCAGTCTTAGAGTAGCGGGGAACAATGAGCAGTTCTTC. Amino acids: CASSLRVAGNNEQFF.

This clonotype was observed a handful of times. The rearrangement links TRBV27 to TRBJ2-6; D remains unclear. CDR1 MNHEY and CDR2 SMNVEV come from the germline V gene (reference sequence). Trimming pared 4 bases from V and 0 bases from J, leaving 10 bases between. The CDR3 covers 16 residues. CDR3 sequence: CASSSSPSSGANVLTF. For the CDR3, the DNA is TGTGCCAGCAGTTCCTCCCCCAGCTCTGGGGCCAACGTCCTGACTTTC.

In this sample, this clonotype turned up a few times. This chain links TRBV20-1 with TRBJ1-4; no firm D call. The germline CDR1 and CDR2 sequences are DFQATT and SNEGSKA (reference sequence). V dropped 5 bases and J dropped 0 bases, with 10 bases sitting between them. The CDR3 consists of 14 residues. CDR3 sequence reads: CSAPDGATNEKLFF. CDR3 in DNA: TGCAGTGCTCCCGACGGGGCAACTAATGAAAAACTGTTTTTT.

CDR3 in DNA: TGCGCCAGCTTCAGGGGGACTAGCGGGACAGATACGCAGTATTTT. It encodes CASFRGTSGTDTQYF. The chain combines TRBV5-1 with TRBJ2-3; 12 bases fit TRBD2. Germline V CDR1 and CDR2: SGHRS, YFSETQ. The junction had 6 bases not matched to a gene; V was cut back by 7 bases and J by 3 bases. The CDR3 runs to 15 residues.

J is TRBJ1-3 and V is TRBV12-3 or TRBV12-4; 8 bases agree with TRBD1. The length of the CDR3 is 14 residues. V was pared by 5 bases and J by 6 bases, with 6 bases of the junction left unmatched. In DNA, the CDR3 is TGTGCCAGCAGTCCCAGGGGGCGTGAAAACACCATATATTTT. Encoded protein: CASSPRGRENTIYF.